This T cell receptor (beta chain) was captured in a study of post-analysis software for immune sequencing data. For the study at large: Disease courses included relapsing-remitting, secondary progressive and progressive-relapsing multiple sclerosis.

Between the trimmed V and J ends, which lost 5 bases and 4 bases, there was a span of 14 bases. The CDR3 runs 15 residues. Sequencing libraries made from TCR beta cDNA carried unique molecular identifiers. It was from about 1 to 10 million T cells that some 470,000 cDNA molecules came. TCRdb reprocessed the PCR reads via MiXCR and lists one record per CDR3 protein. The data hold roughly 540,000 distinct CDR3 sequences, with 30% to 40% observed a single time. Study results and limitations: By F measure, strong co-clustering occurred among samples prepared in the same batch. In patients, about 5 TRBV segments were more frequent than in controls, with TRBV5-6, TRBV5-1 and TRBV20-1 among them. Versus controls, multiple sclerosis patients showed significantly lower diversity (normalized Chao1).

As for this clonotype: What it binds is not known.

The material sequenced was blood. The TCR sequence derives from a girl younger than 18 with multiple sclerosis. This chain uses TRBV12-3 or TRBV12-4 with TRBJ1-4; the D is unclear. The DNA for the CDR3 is TGTGCCAGCAGTCTTCTGACGGGCCGTAATGAAAAACTGTTTTTT. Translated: CASSLLTGRNEKLFF.